This TCR beta chain was profiled in a study of blood T cells in healthy people across ages. V was clipped by 8 bases and J by 4 bases, with 11 bases between them. The CDR3 covers 12 residues. From germline, CDR1 is SNHLY and CDR2 FYNNEI. A second PCR of about 7 to 12 cycles used a sample-barcoded 5' primer and a J-beta primer mix. Each of the cDNA molecules was tagged by a template-switch adaptor with 12 random nucleotides. TCRdb fed the 5' RACE reads into MiXCR, producing one record per CDR3 protein. This sample carries about 930,000 distinct CDR3 sequences, 25% to 35% of them seen once, and the ten largest clones take about 10%. These data also formed part of another study, on T cells of mothers and their children.

The sequenced sample consisted of blood. This rearrangement joins TRBV2 to TRBJ1-2; TRBD1 is a possible D gene (6 bases). This receptor was identified in a woman in her thirties or forties in good health. In nucleotides, the CDR3 is TGTGCCAGCGCTGGGGGCGGCTATGGCTACACCTTC. This gives the protein CASAGGGYGYTF.